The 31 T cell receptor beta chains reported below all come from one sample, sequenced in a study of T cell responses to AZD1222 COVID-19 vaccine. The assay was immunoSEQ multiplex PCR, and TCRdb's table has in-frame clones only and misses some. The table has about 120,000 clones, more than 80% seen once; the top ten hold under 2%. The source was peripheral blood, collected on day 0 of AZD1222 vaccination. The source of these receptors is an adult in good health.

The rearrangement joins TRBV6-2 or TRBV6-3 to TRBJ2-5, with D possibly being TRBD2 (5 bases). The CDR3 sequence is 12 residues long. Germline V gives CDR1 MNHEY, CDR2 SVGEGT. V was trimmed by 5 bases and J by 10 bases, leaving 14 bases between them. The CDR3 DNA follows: TGTGCCAGCAGTCCGACCCCACGGGGCCAGTACTTC. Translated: CASSPTPRGQYF.

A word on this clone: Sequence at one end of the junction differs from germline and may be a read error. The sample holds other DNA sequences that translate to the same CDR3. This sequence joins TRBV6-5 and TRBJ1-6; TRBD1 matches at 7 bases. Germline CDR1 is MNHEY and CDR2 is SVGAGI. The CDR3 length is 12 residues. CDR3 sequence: CATQGSIRALHF. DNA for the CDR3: TGCGCCACACAGGGGTCGATTAGGGCCCTCCACTTT.

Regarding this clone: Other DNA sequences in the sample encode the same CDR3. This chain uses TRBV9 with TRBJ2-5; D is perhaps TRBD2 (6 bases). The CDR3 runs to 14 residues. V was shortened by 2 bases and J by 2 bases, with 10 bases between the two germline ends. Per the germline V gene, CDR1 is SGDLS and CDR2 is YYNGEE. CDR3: CASSVGTGQETQYF. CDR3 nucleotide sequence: TGTGCCAGCAGCGTCGGGACTGGACAAGAGACCCAGTACTTC. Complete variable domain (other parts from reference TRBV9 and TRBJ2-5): DSGVTQTPKHLITATGQRVTLRCSPRSGDLSVYWYQQSLDQGLQFLIQYYNGEERAKGNILERFSAQQFPDLHSELNLSSLELGDSALYFCASSVGTGQETQYFGPGTRLLVL.

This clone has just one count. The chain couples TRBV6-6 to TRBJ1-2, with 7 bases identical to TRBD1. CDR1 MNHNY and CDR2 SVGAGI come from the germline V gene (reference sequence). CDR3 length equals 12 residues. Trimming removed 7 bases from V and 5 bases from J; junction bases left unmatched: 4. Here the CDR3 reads CASNQQGYGYTF. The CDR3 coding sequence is TGTGCCAGCAACCAACAGGGGTATGGCTACACCTTC.

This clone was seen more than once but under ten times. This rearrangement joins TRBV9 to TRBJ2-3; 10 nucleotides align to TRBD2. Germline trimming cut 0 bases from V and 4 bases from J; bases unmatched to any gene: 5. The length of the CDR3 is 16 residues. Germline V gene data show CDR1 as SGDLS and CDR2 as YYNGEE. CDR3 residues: CASSVVASGSADTQYF. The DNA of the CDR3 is TGTGCCAGCAGCGTAGTGGCTAGCGGGAGCGCAGATACGCAGTATTTT.

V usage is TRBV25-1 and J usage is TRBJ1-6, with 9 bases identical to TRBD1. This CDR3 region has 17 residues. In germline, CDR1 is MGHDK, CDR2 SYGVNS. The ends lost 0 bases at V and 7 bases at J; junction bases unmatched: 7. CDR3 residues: CASSEYGQGTGNSPLHF. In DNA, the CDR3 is TGTGCCAGCAGTGAATATGGACAGGGGACGGGGAATTCACCCCTCCACTTT.

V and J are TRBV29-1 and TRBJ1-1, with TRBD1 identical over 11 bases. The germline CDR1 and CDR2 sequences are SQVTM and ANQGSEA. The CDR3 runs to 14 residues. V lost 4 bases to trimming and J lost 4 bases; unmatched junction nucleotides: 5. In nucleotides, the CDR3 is TGCAGCGTTGGGACAGGGGGCGCGGCCACTGAAGCTTTCTTT. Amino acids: CSVGTGGAATEAFF. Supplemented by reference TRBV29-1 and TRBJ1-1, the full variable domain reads SAVISQKPSRDICQRGTSLTIQCQVDSQVTMMFWYRQQPGQSLTLIATANQGSEATYESGFVIDKFPISRPNLTFSTLTVSNMSPEDSSIYLCSVGTGGAATEAFFGQGTRLTVV.

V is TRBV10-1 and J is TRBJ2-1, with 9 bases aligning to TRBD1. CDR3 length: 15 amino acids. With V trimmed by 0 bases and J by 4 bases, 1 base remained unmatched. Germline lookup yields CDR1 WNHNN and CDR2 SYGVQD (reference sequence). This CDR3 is CASSESGQGYNEQFF. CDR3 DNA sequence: TGCGCCAGCAGTGAGTCCGGACAGGGGTACAATGAGCAGTTCTTC.

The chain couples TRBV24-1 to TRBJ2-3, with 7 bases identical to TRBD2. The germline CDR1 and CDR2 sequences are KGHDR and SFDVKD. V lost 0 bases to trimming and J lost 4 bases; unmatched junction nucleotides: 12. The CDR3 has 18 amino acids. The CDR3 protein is CATSDLTLGEGLADTQYF. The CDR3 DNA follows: TGTGCCACCAGTGATTTGACGTTGGGGGAGGGCCTCGCAGATACGCAGTATTTT.

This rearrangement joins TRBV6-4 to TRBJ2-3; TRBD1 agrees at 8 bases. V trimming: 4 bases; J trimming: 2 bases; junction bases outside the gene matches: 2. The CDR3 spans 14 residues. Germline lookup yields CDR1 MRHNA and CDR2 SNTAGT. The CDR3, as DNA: TGTGCCAGCAGTGGGACAGGGACCACAGATACGCAGTATTTT. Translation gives CASSGTGTTDTQYF.

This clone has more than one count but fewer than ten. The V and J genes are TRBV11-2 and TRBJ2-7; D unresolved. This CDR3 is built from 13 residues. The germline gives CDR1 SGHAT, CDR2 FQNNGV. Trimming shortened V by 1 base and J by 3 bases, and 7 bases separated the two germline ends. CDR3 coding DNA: TGTGCCAGCAGCTTAGGAACAGTCTACGAGCAGTACTTC. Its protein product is CASSLGTVYEQYF.

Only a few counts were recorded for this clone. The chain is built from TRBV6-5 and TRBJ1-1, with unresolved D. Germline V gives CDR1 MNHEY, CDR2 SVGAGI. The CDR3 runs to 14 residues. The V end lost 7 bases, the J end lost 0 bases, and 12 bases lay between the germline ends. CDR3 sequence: CASISPVMNTEAFF. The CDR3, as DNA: TGTGCCAGCATTAGTCCAGTAATGAACACTGAAGCTTTCTTT.

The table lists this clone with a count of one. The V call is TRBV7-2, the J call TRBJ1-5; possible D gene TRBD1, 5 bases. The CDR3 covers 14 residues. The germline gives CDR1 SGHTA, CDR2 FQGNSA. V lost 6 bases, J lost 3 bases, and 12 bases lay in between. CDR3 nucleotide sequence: TGTGCCAGCAGTTGGGGGGGTTTCAATCAGCCCCAGCATTTT. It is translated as CASSWGGFNQPQHF.

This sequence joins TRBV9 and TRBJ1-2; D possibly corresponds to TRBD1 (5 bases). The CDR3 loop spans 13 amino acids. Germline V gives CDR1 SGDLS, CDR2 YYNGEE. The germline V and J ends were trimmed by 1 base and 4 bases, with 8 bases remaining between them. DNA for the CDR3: TGTGCCAGCAGCGTACCAGGGACCTATGGCTACACCTTC. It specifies CASSVPGTYGYTF.

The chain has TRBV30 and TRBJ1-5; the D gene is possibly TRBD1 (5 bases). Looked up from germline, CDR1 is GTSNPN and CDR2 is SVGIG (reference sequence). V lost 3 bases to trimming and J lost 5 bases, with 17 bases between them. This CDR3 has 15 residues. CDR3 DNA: TGTGCCTGGAGACCTCCAGACAGACGCGATCAGCCCCAGCATTTT. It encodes CAWRPPDRRDQPQHF.

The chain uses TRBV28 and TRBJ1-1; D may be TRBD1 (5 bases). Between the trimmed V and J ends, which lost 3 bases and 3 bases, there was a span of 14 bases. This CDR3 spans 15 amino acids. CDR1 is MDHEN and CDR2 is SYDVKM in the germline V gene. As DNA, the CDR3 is TGTGCCAGCAGTTTCCCGGGGGAGCAAGACACTGAAGCTTTCTTT. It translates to CASSFPGEQDTEAFF.

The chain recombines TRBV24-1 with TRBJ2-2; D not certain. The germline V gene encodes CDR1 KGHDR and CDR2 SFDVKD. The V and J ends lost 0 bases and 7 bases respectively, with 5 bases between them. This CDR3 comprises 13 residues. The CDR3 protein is CATSDLNIGELFF. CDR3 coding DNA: TGTGCCACCAGTGATTTGAATATCGGGGAGCTGTTTTTT.

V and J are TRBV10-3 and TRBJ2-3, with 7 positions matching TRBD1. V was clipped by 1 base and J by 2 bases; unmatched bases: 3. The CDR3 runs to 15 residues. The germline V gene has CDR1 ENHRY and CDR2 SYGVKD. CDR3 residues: CAISEWTGTTDTQYF. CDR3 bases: TGTGCCATCAGTGAGTGGACAGGCACCACAGATACGCAGTATTTT.

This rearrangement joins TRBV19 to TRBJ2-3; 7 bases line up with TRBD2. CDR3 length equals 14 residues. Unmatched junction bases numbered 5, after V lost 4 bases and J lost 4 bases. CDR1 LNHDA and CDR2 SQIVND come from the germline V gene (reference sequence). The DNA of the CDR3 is TGTGCCAGTAGTACCGAGCGGGAAGCAGATACGCAGTATTTT. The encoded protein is CASSTEREADTQYF.

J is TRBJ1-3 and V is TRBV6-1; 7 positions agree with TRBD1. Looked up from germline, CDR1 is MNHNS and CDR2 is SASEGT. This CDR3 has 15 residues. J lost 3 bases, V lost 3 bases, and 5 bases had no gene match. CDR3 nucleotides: TGTGCCAGCAGTGAGTCGACAGGGAGTGGAAACACCATATATTTT. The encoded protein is CASSESTGSGNTIYF.

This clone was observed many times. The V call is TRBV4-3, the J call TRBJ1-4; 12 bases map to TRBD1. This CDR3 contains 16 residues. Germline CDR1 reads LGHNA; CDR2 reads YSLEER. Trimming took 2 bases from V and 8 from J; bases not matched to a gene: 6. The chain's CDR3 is CASSQKTGTGGEKLFF. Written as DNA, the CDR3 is TGCGCCAGCAGCCAAAAAACCGGGACAGGGGGCGAAAAACTGTTTTTT.

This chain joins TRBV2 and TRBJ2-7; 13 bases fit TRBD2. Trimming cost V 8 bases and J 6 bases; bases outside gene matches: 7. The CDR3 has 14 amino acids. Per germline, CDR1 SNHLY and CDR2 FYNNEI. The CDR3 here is CASAGLAGVSEQYF. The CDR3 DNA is TGTGCCAGCGCTGGACTAGCGGGAGTTAGCGAGCAGTACTTC.

The CDR3 region is CATSDLGDSLLGEQFF. The DNA for the CDR3 is TGTGCCACCAGTGATTTGGGGGACAGCCTCCTGGGCGAGCAGTTCTTC. V usage is TRBV24-1 and J usage is TRBJ2-1; TRBD1 agrees at 7 bases. This CDR3 is 16 amino acids long. Germline lookup yields CDR1 KGHDR and CDR2 SFDVKD. V dropped 0 bases and J dropped 10; count of bases not matched to a gene: 11.

The DNA for the CDR3 is TGTGCCAGCAGTTACTCGGGGGCAGGGCCTTATGGCTACACCTTC. This gives the protein CASSYSGAGPYGYTF. This chain links TRBV6-5 with TRBJ1-2, with D perhaps TRBD1 (6 bases). V shed 0 bases and J shed 5 bases, with 13 bases lying between them. CDR1 MNHEY and CDR2 SVGAGI come from the germline V gene. There are 15 residues in the CDR3.

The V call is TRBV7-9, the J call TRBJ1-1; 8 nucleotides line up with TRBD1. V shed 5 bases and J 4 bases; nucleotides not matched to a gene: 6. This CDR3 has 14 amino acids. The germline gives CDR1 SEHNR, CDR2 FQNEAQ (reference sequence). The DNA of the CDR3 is TGTGCCAGCAGCCCACGGGACAGGATCACTGAAGCTTTCTTT. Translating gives CASSPRDRITEAFF. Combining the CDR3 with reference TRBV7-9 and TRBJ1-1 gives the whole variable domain DTGVSQNPRHKITKRGQNVTFRCDPISEHNRLYWYRQTLGQGPEFLTYFQNEAQLEKSRLLSDRFSAERPKGSFSTLEIQRTEQGDSAMYLCASSPRDRITEAFFGQGTRLTVV.

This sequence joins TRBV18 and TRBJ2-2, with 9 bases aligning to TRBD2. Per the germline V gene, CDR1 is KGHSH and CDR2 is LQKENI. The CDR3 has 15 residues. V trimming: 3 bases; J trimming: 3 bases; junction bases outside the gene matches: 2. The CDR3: CASSPAGGDTGELFF. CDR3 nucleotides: TGTGCCAGCTCACCGGCGGGAGGGGACACCGGGGAGCTGTTTTTT.

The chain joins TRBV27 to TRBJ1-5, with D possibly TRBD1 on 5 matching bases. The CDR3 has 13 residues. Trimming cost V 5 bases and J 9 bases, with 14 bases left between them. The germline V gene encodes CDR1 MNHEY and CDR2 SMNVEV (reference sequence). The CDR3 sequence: CASSQGRQLPQHF. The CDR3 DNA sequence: TGTGCCAGCAGTCAGGGACGGCAGTTGCCCCAGCATTTT.

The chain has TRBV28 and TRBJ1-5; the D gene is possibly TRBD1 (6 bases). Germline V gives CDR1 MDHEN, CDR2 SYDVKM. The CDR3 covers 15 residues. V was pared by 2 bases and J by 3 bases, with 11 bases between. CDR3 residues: CASSLTGRVNQPQHF. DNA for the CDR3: TGTGCCAGCAGTTTAACAGGGAGGGTCAATCAGCCCCAGCATTTT.

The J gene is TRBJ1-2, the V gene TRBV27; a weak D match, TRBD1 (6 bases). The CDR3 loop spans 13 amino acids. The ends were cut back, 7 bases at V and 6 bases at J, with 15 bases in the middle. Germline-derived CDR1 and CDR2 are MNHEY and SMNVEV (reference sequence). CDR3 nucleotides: TGTGCCAGCAAATCAGGGGAGGCGGATGGCTACACCTTC. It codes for CASKSGEADGYTF.

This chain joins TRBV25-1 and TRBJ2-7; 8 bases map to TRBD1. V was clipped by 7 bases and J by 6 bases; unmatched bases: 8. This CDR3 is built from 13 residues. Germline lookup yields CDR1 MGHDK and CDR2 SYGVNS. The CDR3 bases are TGTGCCAGCAATGGACAGGGTCAGATCGAGCAGTACTTC. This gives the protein CASNGQGQIEQYF.

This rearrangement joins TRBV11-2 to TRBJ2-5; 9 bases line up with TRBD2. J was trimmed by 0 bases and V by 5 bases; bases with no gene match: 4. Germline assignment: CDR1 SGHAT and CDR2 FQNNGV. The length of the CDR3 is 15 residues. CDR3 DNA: TGTGCCAGCAGCCTTAGCGGGAGTAACCAAGAGACCCAGTACTTC. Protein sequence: CASSLSGSNQETQYF.